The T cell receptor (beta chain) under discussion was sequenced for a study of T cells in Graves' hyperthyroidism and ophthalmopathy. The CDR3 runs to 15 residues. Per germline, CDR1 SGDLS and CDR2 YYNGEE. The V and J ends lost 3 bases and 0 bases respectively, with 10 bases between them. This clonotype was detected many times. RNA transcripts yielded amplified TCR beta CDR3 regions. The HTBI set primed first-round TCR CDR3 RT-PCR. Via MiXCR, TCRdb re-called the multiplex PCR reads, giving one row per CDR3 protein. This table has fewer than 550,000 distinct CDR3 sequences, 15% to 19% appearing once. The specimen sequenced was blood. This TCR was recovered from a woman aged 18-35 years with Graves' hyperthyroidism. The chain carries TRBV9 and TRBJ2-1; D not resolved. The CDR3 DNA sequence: TGTGCCAGCAGCGGCTCTAGTAGCTCCTACAATGAGCAGTTCTTC. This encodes CASSGSSSSYNEQFF.